The 4 T cell receptor beta chains given below trace back to one sample, sequenced in a study of blood T cell repertoires in COVID-19. The repertoire was sequenced with immunoSEQ multiplex PCR; TCRdb's copy has only in-frame clones and lacks some. The sample has under 300,000 clones, 85% to 90% seen once. Sequenced: PBMCs or T cells enriched from blood (not recorded which). These TCRs come from a woman in her fifties or sixties who had recovered from COVID-19.

The chain joins TRBV6-4 to TRBJ2-5; possible D gene TRBD2, 5 bases. The germline gives CDR1 MRHNA, CDR2 SNTAGT. This CDR3 is built from 11 residues. Trimming shortened V by 8 bases and J by 9 bases, and 13 bases separated the two germline ends. The CDR3 spells CASGVRAPQYF. The CDR3 region has the DNA TGTGCCAGCGGGGTGAGGGCACCCCAGTACTTC.

The CDR3 loop is CASSDLQFASPLHF. CDR3 DNA sequence: TGTGCCAGCAGTGATTTGCAGTTCGCCTCACCCCTCCACTTT. V usage is TRBV6-1 and J usage is TRBJ1-6; D is unclear. V lost 3 bases, J lost 10 bases, and 13 bases lay in between. Germline V gene data show CDR1 as MNHNS and CDR2 as SASEGT. This CDR3 has 14 amino acids.

The J gene is TRBJ2-4, the V gene TRBV4-1, with 11 bases fitting TRBD2. Germline trimming cut 1 base from V and 0 bases from J; bases unmatched to any gene: 8. Germline V gene sequence: CDR1 MGHRA, CDR2 YSYEKL. The CDR3 sequence is 19 residues long. The CDR3 sequence is CASSQVGLAGGLAKNIQYF. The CDR3 bases are TGCGCCAGCAGCCAAGTGGGTTTAGCGGGAGGGCTAGCCAAAAACATTCAGTACTTC.

V is TRBV5-5 and J is TRBJ1-6; 10 nucleotides align to TRBD1. The CDR3 is made up of 15 amino acids. After removal of 3 bases from V and 9 bases from J, the junction contained 6 bases not matched to a gene. The germline V gene has CDR1 SGHKS and CDR2 YYEKEE (reference sequence). The CDR3 sequence is CASSSSGTGVSPLHF. In nucleotides, the CDR3 is TGTGCCAGCAGCTCGTCCGGGACAGGGGTTTCACCCCTCCACTTT.